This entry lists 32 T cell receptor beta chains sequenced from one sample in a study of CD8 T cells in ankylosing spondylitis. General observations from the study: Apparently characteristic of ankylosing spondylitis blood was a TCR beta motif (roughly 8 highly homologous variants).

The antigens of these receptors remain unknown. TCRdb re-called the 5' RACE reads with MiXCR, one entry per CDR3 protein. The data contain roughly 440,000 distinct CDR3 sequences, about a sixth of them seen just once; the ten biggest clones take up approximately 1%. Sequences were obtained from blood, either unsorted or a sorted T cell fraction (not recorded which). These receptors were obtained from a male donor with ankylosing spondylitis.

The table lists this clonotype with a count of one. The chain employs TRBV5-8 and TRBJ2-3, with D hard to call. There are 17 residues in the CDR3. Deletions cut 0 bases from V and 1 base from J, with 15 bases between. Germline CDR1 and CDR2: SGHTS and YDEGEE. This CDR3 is CASSLAPQRPRTDTQYF. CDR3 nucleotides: TGTGCCAGCAGCTTGGCCCCCCAGCGACCACGCACAGATACGCAGTATTTT.

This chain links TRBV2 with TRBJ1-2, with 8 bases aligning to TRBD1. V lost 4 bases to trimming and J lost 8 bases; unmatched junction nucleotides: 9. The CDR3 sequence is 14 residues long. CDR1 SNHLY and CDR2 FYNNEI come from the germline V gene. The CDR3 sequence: CASSVTGTGFGYTF. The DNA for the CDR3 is TGTGCCAGCAGTGTCACCGGGACAGGCTTCGGCTACACCTTC.

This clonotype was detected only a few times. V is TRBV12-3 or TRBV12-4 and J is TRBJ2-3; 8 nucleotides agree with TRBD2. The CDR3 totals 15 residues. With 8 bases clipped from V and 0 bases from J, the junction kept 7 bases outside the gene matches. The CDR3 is CASGGSGGSTDTQYF. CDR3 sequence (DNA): TGTGCCAGCGGGGGGAGCGGGGGAAGCACAGATACGCAGTATTTT.

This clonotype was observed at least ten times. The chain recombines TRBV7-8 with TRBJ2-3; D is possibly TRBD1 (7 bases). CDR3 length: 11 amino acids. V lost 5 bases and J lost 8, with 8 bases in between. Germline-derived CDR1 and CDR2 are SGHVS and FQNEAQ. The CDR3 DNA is TGTGCCAGCAGCCAGGGGGGTACGCAGTATTTT. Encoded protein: CASSQGGTQYF.

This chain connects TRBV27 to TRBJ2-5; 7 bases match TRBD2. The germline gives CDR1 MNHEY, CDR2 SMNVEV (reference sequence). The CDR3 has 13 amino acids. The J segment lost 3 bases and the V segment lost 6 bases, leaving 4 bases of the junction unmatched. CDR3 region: CASSGLEKETQYF. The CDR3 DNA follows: TGTGCCAGCAGCGGACTAGAGAAAGAGACCCAGTACTTC.

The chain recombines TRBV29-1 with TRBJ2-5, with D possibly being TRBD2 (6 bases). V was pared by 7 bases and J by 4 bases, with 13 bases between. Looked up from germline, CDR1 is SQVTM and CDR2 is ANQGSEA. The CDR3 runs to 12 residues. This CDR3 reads CSARGGSETQYF. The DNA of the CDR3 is TGCAGCGCCCGAGGAGGGTCAGAGACCCAGTACTTC.

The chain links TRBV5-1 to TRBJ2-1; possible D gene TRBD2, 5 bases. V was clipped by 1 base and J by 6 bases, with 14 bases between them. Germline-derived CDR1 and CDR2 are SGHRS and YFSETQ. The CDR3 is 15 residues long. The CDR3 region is CASSLFLASGNEQFF. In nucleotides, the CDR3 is TGCGCCAGCAGCTTGTTCTTGGCCAGCGGCAATGAGCAGTTCTTC. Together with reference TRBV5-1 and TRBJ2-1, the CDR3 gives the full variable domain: KAGVTQTPRYLIKTRGQQVTLSCSPISGHRSVSWYQQTPGQGLQFLFEYFSETQRNKGNFPGRFSGRQFSNSRSEMNVSTLELGDSALYLCASSLFLASGNEQFFGPGTRLTVL.

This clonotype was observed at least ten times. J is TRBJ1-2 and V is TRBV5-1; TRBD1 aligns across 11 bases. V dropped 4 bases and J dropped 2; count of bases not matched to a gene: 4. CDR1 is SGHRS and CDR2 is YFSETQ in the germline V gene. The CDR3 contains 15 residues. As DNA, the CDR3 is TGCGCCAGCAGCCGTGGGACAGGGGGGAACTATGGCTACACCTTC. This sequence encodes CASSRGTGGNYGYTF.

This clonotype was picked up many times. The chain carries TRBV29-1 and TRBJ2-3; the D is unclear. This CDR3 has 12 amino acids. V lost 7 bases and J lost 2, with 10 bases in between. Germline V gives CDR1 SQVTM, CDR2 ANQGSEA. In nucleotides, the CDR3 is TGCAGCGCCAAAGACTTCACAGATACGCAGTATTTT. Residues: CSAKDFTDTQYF.

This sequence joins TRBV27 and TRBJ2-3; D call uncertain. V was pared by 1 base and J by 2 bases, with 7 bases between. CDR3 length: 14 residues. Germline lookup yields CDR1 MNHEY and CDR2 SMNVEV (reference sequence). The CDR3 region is CASSLWQPTDTQYF. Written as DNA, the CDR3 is TGTGCCAGCAGTTTATGGCAACCCACAGATACGCAGTATTTT.

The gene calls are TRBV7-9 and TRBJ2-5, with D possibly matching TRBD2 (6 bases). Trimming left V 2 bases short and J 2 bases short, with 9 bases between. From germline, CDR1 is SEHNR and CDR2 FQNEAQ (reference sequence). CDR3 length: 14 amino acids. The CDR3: CASSLRGEQETQYF. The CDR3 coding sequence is TGTGCCAGCAGCTTACGCGGGGAACAAGAGACCCAGTACTTC.

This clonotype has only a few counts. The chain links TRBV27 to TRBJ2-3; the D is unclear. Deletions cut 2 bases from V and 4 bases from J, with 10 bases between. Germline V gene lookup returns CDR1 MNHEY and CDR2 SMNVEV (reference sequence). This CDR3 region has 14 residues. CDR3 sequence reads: CASSLRLVPDTQYF. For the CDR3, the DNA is TGTGCCAGCAGTTTAAGGCTAGTTCCAGATACGCAGTATTTT.

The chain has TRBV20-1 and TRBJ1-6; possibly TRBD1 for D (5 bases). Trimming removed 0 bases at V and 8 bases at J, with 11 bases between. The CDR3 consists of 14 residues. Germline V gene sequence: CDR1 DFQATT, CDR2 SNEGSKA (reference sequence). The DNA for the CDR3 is TGCAGTGCTAGAGATCAGGGTTTTTATTCACCCCTCCACTTT. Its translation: CSARDQGFYSPLHF.

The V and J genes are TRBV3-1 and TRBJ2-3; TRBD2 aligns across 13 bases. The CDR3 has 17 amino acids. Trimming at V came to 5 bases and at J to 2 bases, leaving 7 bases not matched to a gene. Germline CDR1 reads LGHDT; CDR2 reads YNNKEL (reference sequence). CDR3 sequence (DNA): TGTGCCAGCAGCTTGGGACTAGCGGGAAAAGTCACAGATACGCAGTATTTT. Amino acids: CASSLGLAGKVTDTQYF.

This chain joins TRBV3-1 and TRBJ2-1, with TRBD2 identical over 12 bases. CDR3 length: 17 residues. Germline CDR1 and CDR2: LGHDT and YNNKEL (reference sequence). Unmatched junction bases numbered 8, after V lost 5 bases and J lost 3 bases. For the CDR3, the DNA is TGTGCCAGCAGCAAACGCAGGACTAGCGGGAACTACAATGAGCAGTTCTTC. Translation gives CASSKRRTSGNYNEQFF.

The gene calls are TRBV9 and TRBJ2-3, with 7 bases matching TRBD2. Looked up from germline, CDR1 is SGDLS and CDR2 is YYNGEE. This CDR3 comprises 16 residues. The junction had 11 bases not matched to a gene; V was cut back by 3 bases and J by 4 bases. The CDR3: CASSARPGGLADTQYF. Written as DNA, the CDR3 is TGTGCCAGCAGCGCTCGCCCGGGAGGACTCGCAGATACGCAGTATTTT.

The CDR3: CATHHGVGRSDTQYF. The CDR3 DNA reads TGTGCCACCCACCACGGGGTAGGCCGCTCAGATACGCAGTATTTT. The chain has TRBV6-1 and TRBJ2-3; D might be TRBD2 (5 bases). From germline, CDR1 is MNHNS and CDR2 SASEGT. V shed 10 bases and J shed 4 bases, with 21 bases lying between them. This CDR3 region has 15 residues.

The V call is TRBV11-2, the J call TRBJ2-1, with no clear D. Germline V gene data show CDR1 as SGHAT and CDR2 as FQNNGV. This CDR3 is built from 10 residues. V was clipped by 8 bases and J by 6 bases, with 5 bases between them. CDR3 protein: CASGRNEQFF. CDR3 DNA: TGTGCCAGCGGACGCAATGAGCAGTTCTTC.

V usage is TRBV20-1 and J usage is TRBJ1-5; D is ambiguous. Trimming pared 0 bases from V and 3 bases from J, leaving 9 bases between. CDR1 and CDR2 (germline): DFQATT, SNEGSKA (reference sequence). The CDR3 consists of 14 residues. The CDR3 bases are TGCAGTGCTAGAGATCGAGGGATCAATCAGCCCCAGCATTTT. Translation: CSARDRGINQPQHF.

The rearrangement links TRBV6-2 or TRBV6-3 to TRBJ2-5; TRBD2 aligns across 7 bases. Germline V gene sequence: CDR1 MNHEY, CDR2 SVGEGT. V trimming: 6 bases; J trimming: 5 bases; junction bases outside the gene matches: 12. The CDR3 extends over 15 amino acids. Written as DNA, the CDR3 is TGTGCCAGCAGCCGACCGCTGAGCGGGACGGAGACCCAGTACTTC. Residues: CASSRPLSGTETQYF.

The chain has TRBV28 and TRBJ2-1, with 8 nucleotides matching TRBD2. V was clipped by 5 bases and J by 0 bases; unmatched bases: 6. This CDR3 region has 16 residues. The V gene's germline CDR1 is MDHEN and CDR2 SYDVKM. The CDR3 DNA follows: TGTGCCAGCAGTGGTAGCGGGGCTAGCTCCTACAATGAGCAGTTCTTC. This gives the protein CASSGSGASSYNEQFF.

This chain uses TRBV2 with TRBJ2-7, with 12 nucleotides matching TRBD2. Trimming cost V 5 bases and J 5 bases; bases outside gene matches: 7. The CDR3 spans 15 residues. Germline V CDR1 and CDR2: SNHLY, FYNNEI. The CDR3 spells CASSRRLAGAHEQYF. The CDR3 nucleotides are TGTGCCAGCAGTCGAAGACTAGCGGGGGCCCACGAGCAGTACTTC.

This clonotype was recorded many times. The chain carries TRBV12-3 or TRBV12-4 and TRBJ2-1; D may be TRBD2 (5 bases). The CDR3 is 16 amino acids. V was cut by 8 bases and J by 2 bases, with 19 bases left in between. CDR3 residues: CASSPRGKGTYNEQFF. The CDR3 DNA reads TGTGCCAGCTCCCCTCGAGGGAAAGGGACCTACAATGAGCAGTTCTTC.

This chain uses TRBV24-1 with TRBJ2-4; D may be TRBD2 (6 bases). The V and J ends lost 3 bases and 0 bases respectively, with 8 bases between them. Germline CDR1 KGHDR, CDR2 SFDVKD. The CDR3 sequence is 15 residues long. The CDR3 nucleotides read TGTGCCACCAGTGATCAGGGACTAGCCAAAAACATTCAGTACTTC. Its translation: CATSDQGLAKNIQYF.

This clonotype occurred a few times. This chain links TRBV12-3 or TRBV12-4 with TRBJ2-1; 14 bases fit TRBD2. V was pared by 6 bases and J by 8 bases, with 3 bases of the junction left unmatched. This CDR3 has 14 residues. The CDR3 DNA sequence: TGTGCCAGCAGGACTAGCGGGGGGGTGCATGAGCAGTTCTTC. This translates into CASRTSGGVHEQFF.

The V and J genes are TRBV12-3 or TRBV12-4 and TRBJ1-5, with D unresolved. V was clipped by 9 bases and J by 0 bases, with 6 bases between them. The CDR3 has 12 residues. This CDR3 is CASMVSNQPQHF. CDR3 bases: TGTGCCAGTATGGTTAGCAATCAGCCCCAGCATTTT.

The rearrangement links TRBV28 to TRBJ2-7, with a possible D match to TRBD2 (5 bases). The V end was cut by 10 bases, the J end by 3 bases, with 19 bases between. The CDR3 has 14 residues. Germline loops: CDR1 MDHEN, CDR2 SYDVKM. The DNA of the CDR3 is TGTGCCACCCGGGGTACCGGGTCGAACTACGAGCAGTACTTC. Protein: CATRGTGSNYEQYF.

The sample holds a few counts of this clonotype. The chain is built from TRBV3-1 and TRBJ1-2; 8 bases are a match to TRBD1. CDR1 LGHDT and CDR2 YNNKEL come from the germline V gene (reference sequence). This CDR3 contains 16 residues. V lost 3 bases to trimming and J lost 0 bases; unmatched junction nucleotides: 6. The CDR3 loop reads CASSHRDRKTNYGYTF. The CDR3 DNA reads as TGTGCCAGCAGCCACCGGGACAGGAAGACTAACTATGGCTACACCTTC.

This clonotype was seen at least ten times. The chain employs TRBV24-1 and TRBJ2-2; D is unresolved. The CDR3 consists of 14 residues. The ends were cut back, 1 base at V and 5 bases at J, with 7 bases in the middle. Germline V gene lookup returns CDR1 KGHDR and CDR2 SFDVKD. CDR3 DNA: TGTGCCACCAGTGATTTCCCCGGGACCGGGGAGCTGTTTTTT. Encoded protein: CATSDFPGTGELFF.

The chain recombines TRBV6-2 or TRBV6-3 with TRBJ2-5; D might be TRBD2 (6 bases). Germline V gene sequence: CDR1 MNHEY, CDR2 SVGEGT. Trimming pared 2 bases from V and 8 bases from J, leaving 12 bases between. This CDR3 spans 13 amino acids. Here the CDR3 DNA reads TGTGCCAGCAGTTACAAGGACTACGGCACCCAGTACTTC. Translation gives CASSYKDYGTQYF.

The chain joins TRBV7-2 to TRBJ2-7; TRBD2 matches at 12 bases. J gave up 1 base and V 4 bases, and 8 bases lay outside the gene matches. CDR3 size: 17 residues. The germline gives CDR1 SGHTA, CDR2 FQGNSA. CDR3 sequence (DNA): TGTGCCAGCAGCTCCCGACTAGCGGGAGTCGGGTCCTACGAGCAGTACTTC. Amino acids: CASSSRLAGVGSYEQYF.

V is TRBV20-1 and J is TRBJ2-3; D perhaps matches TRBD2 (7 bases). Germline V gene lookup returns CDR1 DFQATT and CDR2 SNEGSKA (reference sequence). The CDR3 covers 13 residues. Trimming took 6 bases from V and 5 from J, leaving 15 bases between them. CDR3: CSATRGLGDTQYF. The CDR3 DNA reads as TGCAGTGCCACGCGGGGGCTGGGAGATACGCAGTATTTT.